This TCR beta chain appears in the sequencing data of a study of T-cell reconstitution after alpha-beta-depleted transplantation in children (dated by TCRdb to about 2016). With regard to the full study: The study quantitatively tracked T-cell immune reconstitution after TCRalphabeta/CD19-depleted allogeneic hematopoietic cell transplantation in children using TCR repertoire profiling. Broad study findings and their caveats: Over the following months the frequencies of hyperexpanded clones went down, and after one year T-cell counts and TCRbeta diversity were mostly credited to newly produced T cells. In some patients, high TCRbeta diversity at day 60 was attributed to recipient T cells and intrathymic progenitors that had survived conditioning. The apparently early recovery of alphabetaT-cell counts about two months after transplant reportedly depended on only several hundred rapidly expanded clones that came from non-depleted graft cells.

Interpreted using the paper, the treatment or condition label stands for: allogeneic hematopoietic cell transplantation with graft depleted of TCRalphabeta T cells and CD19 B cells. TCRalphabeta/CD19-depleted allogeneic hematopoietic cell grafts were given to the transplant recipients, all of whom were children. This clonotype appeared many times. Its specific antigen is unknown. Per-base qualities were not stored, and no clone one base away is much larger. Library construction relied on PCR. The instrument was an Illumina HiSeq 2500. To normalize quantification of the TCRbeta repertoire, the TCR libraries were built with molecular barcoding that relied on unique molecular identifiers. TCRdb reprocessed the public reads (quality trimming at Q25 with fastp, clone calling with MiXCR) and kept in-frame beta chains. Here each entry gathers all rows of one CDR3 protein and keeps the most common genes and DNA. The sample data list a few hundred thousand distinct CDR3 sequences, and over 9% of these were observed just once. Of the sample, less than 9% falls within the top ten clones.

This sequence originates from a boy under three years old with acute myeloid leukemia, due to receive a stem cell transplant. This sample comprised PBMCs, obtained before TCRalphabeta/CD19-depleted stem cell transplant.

The nucleotides read TGTGCCAGCAGACCCCGGGGACCCAAAAACATTCAGTACTTC. The resulting protein is CASRPRGPKNIQYF. This receptor chain uses TRBV6-1 and TRBJ2-4; the D element could tentatively be TRBD1 or TRBD2, as 5 bases agree for each. V lost 6 bases and J lost 2 bases; the stretch between them is 11 bases long. The germline V gene provides CDR1 MNHNS and CDR2 SASEGT. The cysteine opens and the phenylalanine closes a CDR3 of 14 amino acids. Only the CDR3 portion is preserved as DNA: 42 bases, with reading frame beginning at the first base.